Following are 9 T cell receptor beta chains from one sample sequenced in a study of T cell responses to AZD1222 COVID-19 vaccine. Here immunoSEQ multiplex PCR was the method, and the copy in TCRdb shows in-frame clones only, minus some. Found here are about 190,000 clones, around 92% of them singletons; the top ten hold over 1%. The sample consisted of peripheral blood, taken on day 0 of AZD1222 vaccination. These receptors were obtained from an adult in good health.

J is TRBJ1-3 and V is TRBV18; perhaps TRBD1 as D (6 bases). The ends were cut back, 2 bases at V and 0 bases at J, with 11 bases in the middle. The CDR3 has 16 residues. The germline V gene has CDR1 KGHSH and CDR2 LQKENI. CDR3 sequence: CASSPGTSSSGNTIYF. CDR3 DNA sequence: TGTGCCAGCTCACCAGGGACATCGAGCTCTGGAAACACCATATATTTT. Full variable domain (missing parts from reference TRBV18 and TRBJ1-3): NAGVMQNPRHLVRRRGQEARLRCSPMKGHSHVYWYRQLPEEGLKFMVYLQKENIIDESGMPKERFSAEFPKEGPSILRIQQVVRGDSAAYFCASSPGTSSSGNTIYFGEGSWLTVV.

The chain recombines TRBV18 with TRBJ2-7, with a possible D match to TRBD2 (6 bases). Germline V lookup: CDR1 KGHSH, CDR2 LQKENI. CDR3 length: 14 amino acids. Trimming removed 2 bases from V and 6 bases from J, with 14 bases in between. This chain's CDR3 is CASSPVEGGGEQYF. CDR3 nucleotide sequence: TGTGCCAGCTCACCAGTCGAGGGAGGAGGCGAGCAGTACTTC.

The CDR3 coding sequence is TGCGCCAGCAGCTTGGTGTGGGGCTCTGGAAACACCATATATTTT. It yields the protein CASSLVWGSGNTIYF. The chain joins TRBV5-1 to TRBJ1-3; D not certain. The germline V gene has CDR1 SGHRS and CDR2 YFSETQ. V lost 0 bases and J 0 bases, leaving 7 bases between the germline ends. This CDR3 is 15 amino acids long.

This rearrangement joins TRBV2 to TRBJ1-5; D is unclear. The V end lost 7 bases, the J end lost 4 bases, and 11 bases lay between the germline ends. CDR3 size: 13 residues. Germline V CDR1 and CDR2: SNHLY, FYNNEI. In DNA form, the CDR3 reads TGTGCCAGCACCGGAGCAGGAAATCAGCCCCAGCATTTT. As protein: CASTGAGNQPQHF. Combining the CDR3 with reference TRBV2 and TRBJ1-5 gives the whole variable domain EPEVTQTPSHQVTQMGQEVILRCVPISNHLYFYWYRQILGQKVEFLVSFYNNEISEKSEIFDDQFSVERPDGSNFTLKIRSTKLEDSAMYFCASTGAGNQPQHFGDGTRLSIL.

This chain links TRBV12-5 with TRBJ1-2; D call uncertain. Looked up from germline, CDR1 is LGHNT and CDR2 is FRNRAP. CDR3 length: 13 amino acids. V lost 1 base and J 4 bases, leaving 7 bases between the germline ends. CDR3 sequence reads: CASGLGQLYGYTF. The CDR3 nucleotides are TGTGCTAGTGGTTTGGGGCAGCTCTATGGCTACACCTTC. Complete variable domain (other parts from reference TRBV12-5 and TRBJ1-2): DARVTQTPRHKVTEMGQEVTMRCQPILGHNTVFWYRQTMMQGLELLAYFRNRAPLDDSGMPKDRFSAEMPDATLATLKIQPSEPRDSAVYFCASGLGQLYGYTFGSGTRLTVV.

The rearrangement uses TRBV20-1 and TRBJ2-7, with 7 bases matching TRBD2. There are 11 residues in the CDR3. The V gene's germline CDR1 is DFQATT and CDR2 SNEGSKA (reference sequence). J lost 6 bases, V lost 6 bases, and 5 bases had no gene match. The CDR3 reads CSAQRGFEQYF. For the CDR3, the DNA is TGCAGTGCCCAGCGGGGCTTCGAGCAGTACTTC.

The V and J genes are TRBV14 and TRBJ1-6; perhaps TRBD1 as D (6 bases). V was clipped by 0 bases and J by 3 bases, with 12 bases between them. This CDR3 is built from 17 residues. CDR1 is SGHDN and CDR2 is FVKESK in the germline V gene. The CDR3 nucleotides read TGTGCCAGCAGCCAAGACAGACAGGTGAACTATAATTCACCCCTCCACTTT. It translates to CASSQDRQVNYNSPLHF. Filled out from reference TRBV14 and TRBJ1-6, the complete variable domain reads EAGVTQFPSHSVIEKGQTVTLRCDPISGHDNLYWYRRVMGKEIKFLLHFVKESKQDESGMPNNRFLAERTGGTYSTLKVQPAELEDSGVYFCASSQDRQVNYNSPLHFGNGTRLTVT.

The rearrangement links TRBV11-1 to TRBJ2-5, with 9 bases that match TRBD2. CDR1 is SGHAT, CDR2 FQDESV, per germline (reference sequence). This CDR3 spans 14 amino acids. After removal of 4 bases from V and 4 bases from J, the junction contained 4 bases not matched to a gene. CDR3 amino acids: CASSSGLASETQYF. CDR3 sequence (DNA): TGTGCCAGCAGCTCGGGACTAGCCTCAGAGACCCAGTACTTC.

This chain links TRBV7-3 with TRBJ2-2; 9 bases align to TRBD1. This CDR3 comprises 16 residues. From germline, CDR1 is SGHTA and CDR2 FQGTGA. V trimming: 0 bases; J trimming: 6 bases; junction bases outside the gene matches: 5. The DNA of the CDR3 is TGTGCCAGCAGCTTAACCGGGACAGGGTTCCCCGGGGAGCTGTTTTTT. It yields the protein CASSLTGTGFPGELFF.